This TCR beta chain was sequenced in a study of beta chain features in type 1 diabetes. General study points: Among all four CD4+ subsets, Type 1 diabetes patients had TCRB CDR3s that were moderately but significantly shorter. Using cDNA template may skew counts toward highly expressing activated cells.

This clone appeared a few times. Its specificity is not known. The sequenced template was cDNA made from the entire isolated RNA. Profiling relied on immunoSEQ multiplex PCR, and the TCRdb table lists in-frame clones only, not all of them. Of some 250,000 clones in the sample, about 14% were seen once. Per germline, CDR1 ENHRY and CDR2 SYGVKD. The CDR3 length is 14 residues. V lost 6 bases to trimming and J lost 1 base, with 12 bases between them. Sequenced sample: naive CD4+ T cells from blood. V gene TRBV10-3 combines with J gene TRBJ1-1; D gene unclear. This clonotype originated in a man aged 25-45 years with type 1 diabetes. The chain's CDR3 is CAISPLRGNTEAFF. The DNA for the CDR3 is TGTGCCATCAGCCCACTAAGAGGGAACACTGAAGCTTTCTTT.